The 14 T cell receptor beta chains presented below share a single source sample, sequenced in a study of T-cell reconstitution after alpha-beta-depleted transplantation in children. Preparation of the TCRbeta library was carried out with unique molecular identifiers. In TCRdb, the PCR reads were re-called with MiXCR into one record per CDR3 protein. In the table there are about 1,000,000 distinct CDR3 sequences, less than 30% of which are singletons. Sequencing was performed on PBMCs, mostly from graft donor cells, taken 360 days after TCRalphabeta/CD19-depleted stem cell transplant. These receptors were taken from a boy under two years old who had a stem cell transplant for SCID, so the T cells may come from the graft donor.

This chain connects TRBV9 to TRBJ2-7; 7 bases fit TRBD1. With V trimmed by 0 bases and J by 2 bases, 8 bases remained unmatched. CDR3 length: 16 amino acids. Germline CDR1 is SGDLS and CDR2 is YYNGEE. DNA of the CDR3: TGTGCCAGCAGCGTAGGTTTTGGGACAGCCACCTACGAGCAGTACTTC. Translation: CASSVGFGTATYEQYF.

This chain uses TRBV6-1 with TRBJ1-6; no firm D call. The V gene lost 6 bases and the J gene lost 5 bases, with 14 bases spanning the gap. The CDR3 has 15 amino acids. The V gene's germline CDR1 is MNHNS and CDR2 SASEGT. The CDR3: CASRQQKIDNSPLHF. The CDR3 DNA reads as TGTGCCAGCAGACAACAGAAAATTGATAATTCACCCCTCCACTTT.

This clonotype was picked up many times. CDR3 region: CAISGVASGEDTQYF. CDR3 nucleotide sequence: TGTGCCATCAGTGGAGTAGCTAGCGGGGAAGATACGCAGTATTTT. The rearrangement uses TRBV10-3 and TRBJ2-3; TRBD2 agrees at 9 bases. Germline V gene lookup returns CDR1 ENHRY and CDR2 SYGVKD. The V and J ends lost 4 bases and 5 bases, in that order; junction bases with no gene match: 7. The length of the CDR3 is 15 residues.

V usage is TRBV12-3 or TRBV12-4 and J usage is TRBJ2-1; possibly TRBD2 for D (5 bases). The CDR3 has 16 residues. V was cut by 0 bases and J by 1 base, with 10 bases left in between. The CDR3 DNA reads TGTGCCAGCAGTTTAGCAGGGAGCGTTTCCTACAATGAGCAGTTCTTC. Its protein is CASSLAGSVSYNEQFF.

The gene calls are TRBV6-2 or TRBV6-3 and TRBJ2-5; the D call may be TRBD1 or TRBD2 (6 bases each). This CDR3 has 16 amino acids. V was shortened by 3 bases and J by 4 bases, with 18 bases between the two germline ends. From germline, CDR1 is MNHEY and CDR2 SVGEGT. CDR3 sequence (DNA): TGTGCCAGCAGTTATGGGGGGCCTACATACATAGAGACCCAGTACTTC. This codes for CASSYGGPTYIETQYF.

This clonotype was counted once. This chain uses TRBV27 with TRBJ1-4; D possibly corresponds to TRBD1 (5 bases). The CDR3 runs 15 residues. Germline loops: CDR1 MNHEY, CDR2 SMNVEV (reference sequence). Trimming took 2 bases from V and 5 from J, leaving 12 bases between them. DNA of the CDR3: TGTGCCAGCAGTTTAGAGGGGCCCTCAAATGAAAAACTGTTTTTT. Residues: CASSLEGPSNEKLFF.

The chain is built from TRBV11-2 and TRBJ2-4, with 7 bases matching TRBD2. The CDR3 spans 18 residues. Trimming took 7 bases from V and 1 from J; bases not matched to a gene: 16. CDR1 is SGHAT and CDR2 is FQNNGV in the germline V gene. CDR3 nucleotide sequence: TGTGCCAGCACCCTAATTGCGGGGGTGCGGGGTGCCAAAAACATTCAGTACTTC. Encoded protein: CASTLIAGVRGAKNIQYF.

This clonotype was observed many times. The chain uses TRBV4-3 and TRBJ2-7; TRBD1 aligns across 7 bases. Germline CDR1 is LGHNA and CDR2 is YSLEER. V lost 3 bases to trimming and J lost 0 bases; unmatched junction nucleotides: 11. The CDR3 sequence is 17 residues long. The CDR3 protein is CASSHAYGPGGSYEQYF. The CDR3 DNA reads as TGCGCCAGCAGCCATGCATATGGCCCAGGGGGCTCCTACGAGCAGTACTTC.

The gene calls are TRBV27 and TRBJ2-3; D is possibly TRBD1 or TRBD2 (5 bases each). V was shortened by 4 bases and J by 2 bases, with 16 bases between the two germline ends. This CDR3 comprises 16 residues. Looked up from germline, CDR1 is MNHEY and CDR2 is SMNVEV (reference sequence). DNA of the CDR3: TGTGCCAGCAGTTATCTGCTGAGGGGCCCCACAGATACGCAGTATTTT. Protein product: CASSYLLRGPTDTQYF.

CDR3 protein: CASSRGTASSYEQYF. In DNA, the CDR3 is TGCGCCAGCAGCCGCGGGACAGCCAGCTCCTACGAGCAGTACTTC. The chain combines TRBV4-1 with TRBJ2-7, with a weak D call TRBD1 (7 bases). From germline, CDR1 is MGHRA and CDR2 YSYEKL. The length of the CDR3 is 15 residues. Trimming took 4 bases from V and 0 from J, leaving 13 bases between them.

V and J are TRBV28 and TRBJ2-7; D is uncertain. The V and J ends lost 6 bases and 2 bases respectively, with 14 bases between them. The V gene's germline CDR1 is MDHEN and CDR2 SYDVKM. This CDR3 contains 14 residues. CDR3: CASSPPMGPYEQYF. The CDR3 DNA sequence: TGTGCCAGCAGCCCTCCAATGGGCCCCTACGAGCAGTACTTC.

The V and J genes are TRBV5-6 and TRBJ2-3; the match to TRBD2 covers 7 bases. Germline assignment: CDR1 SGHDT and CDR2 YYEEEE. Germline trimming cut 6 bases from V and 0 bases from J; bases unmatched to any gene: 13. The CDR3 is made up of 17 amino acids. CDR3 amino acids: CASTSTGGGASTDTQYF. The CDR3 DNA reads TGTGCCAGCACCTCGACGGGGGGTGGAGCTAGCACAGATACGCAGTATTTT.

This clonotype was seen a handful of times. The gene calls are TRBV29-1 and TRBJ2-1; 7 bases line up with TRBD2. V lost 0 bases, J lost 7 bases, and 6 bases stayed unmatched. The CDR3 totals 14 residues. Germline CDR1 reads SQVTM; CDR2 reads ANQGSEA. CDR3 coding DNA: TGCAGCGTTGAAGATGGCCTAGCGGAGAATGAGCAGTTCTTC. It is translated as CSVEDGLAENEQFF.

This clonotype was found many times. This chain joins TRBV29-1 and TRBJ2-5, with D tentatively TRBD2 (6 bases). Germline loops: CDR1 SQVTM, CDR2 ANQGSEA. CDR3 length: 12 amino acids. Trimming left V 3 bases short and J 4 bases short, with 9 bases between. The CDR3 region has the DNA TGCAGCGTTGACCCAGCGGGAGAGACCCAGTACTTC. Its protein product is CSVDPAGETQYF.